The rows below give T cell receptor beta chains drawn from one sample of a study of beta chain features in type 1 diabetes. The repertoire was sequenced with immunoSEQ multiplex PCR; TCRdb's copy has only in-frame clones and lacks some. The sample includes some 900,000 clones, roughly 16% of them seen just once. The source material was naive CD4+ T cells from blood. All receptors derive from a woman younger than 30 in good health. CDR3s include the opening cysteine and the closing phenylalanine or tryptophan. The order of the fields is D gene, J gene, V gene, clone size, CDR3 DNA, CDR3 protein. A D gene is named only where the DNA matches it firmly. Size is stated for part of the rows, as once, few or many counts, or as a class when the clone is expanded.

D: NA; J: TRBJ1-2; V: TRBV6-5; size: few; DNA: TGTGCCAGCAGTTTCCAGATTAACTATGGCTACACCTTC; CDR3: CASSFQINYGYTF
D: NA; J: TRBJ2-2; V: TRBV10-3; size: NA; DNA: TGTGCCATCACCCCTGGGGAGCGGACGAACACCGGGGAGCTGTTTTTT; CDR3: CAITPGERTNTGELFF
D: TRBD2; J: TRBJ2-5; V: TRBV7-9; size: few; DNA: TGTGCCAGCAGCGTAGGGACTAGCGGGTACCAAGAGACCCAGTACTTC; CDR3: CASSVGTSGYQETQYF
D: NA; J: TRBJ2-7; V: TRBV7-2; size: NA; DNA: TGTGCCAGCAGCTCCGGTGCCCAGGCCTACGAGCAGTACTTC; CDR3: CASSSGAQAYEQYF
D: TRBD1; J: TRBJ2-7; V: TRBV7-3; size: few; DNA: TGTGCCAGCAGCCGGACAGGGTATTCCTACGAGCAGTACTTC; CDR3: CASSRTGYSYEQYF
D: TRBD2; J: TRBJ2-4; V: TRBV7-8; size: NA; DNA: TGTGCCAGCAGCCGGACTAGGGCCCGGCTAGCCAAAAACATTCAGTACTTC; CDR3: CASSRTRARLAKNIQYF
D: NA; J: TRBJ2-4; V: TRBV28; size: NA; DNA: TGTGCCAGCAGTCCGGCGGAGAGGGACATTCAGTACTTC; CDR3: CASSPAERDIQYF
D: TRBD1; J: TRBJ2-7; V: TRBV14; size: NA; DNA: TGTGCCAGCAGCCAAGGGGCCGGGACAGGGCCGTTGAGCTCCTACGAGCAGTACTTC; CDR3: CASSQGAGTGPLSSYEQYF
D: NA; J: TRBJ2-5; V: TRBV11-2; size: NA; DNA: TGTGCCAGCAGCTTACGACAGCAAGAGACCCAGTACTTC; CDR3: CASSLRQQETQYF
D: TRBD2; J: TRBJ2-3; V: TRBV11-2; size: NA; DNA: TGTGCCAGCAGCTTGGGTAGCGGGAGAGGGCAGTATTTT; CDR3: CASSLGSGRGQYF
D: NA; J: TRBJ2-1; V: TRBV4-2; size: few; DNA: TGTGCCAGCAGCCAAGAGTGGTCAGGCCGGGCCTACAATGAGCAGTTCTTC; CDR3: CASSQEWSGRAYNEQFF
D: TRBD1; J: TRBJ2-7; V: TRBV4-3; size: NA; DNA: TGCGCCAGCAGCCAAGAATTCGCAGGGGGAAACTACGAGCAGTACTTC; CDR3: CASSQEFAGGNYEQYF
D: NA; J: TRBJ2-7; V: TRBV28; size: NA; DNA: TGTGCCAGCGGCCGCGCGGGGAGCTCCTACGAGCAGTACTTC; CDR3: CASGRAGSSYEQYF
D: NA; J: TRBJ2-7; V: TRBV5-1; size: NA; DNA: TGCGCCAGCAGCTTGGGACAGTCCTCCTACGAGCAGTACTTC; CDR3: CASSLGQSSYEQYF
D: TRBD2; J: TRBJ2-1; V: TRBV9; size: NA; DNA: TGTGCCAGCAGCGTACGTCCAGCGGGAAATGAGCAGTTCTTC; CDR3: CASSVRPAGNEQFF
D: NA; J: TRBJ2-5; V: TRBV11-2; size: NA; DNA: TGTGCCAGCAGTACCCTGGATCTCGAAGAGACCCAGTACTTC; CDR3: CASSTLDLEETQYF
D: NA; J: TRBJ2-3; V: TRBV28; size: few; DNA: TGTGCCAGCAGCTCCGGACAGAGCACAGATACGCAGTATTTT; CDR3: CASSSGQSTDTQYF
D: NA; J: TRBJ2-3; V: TRBV6-6; size: few; DNA: TGTGCCAGCAGTTACCCTGGGACGGATACAGATACGCAGTATTTT; CDR3: CASSYPGTDTDTQYF
D: TRBD1; J: TRBJ1-2; V: TRBV18; size: few; DNA: TGTGCCAGCTCGCTACTGTCGGGACAGTACAATGGCTACACCTTC; CDR3: CASSLLSGQYNGYTF
D: NA; J: TRBJ2-2; V: TRBV7-6; size: few; DNA: TGTGCCAGCAGCGCTCTCGGCACCGGGGAGCTGTTTTTT; CDR3: CASSALGTGELFF
D: NA; J: TRBJ2-7; V: TRBV4-2; size: NA; DNA: TGTGCCAGCAGCCAAGAATCACAGGGCTGGGGTGCTTATGAGGGCGAGCAGTACTTC; CDR3: CASSQESQGWGAYEGEQYF
D: NA; J: TRBJ1-1; V: TRBV28; size: few; DNA: TGTGCCAGCAGTTTTATCGGCGGGTCGGGCACTGAAGCTTTCTTT; CDR3: CASSFIGGSGTEAFF
D: NA; J: TRBJ2-2; V: TRBV5-1; size: few; DNA: TGCGCCAGCAGCCCAGGGCCCGGGGCCGGGGAGCTGTTTTTT; CDR3: CASSPGPGAGELFF
D: NA; J: TRBJ2-2; V: TRBV6-5; size: few; DNA: TGTGCCAGCAGCACCGGTCGGACCGGGGAGCTGTTTTTT; CDR3: CASSTGRTGELFF
D: TRBD2; J: TRBJ2-3; V: TRBV7-2; size: NA; DNA: TGTGCCAGCAGACCACCGGGACTAGGCACAGATACGCAGTATTTT; CDR3: CASRPPGLGTDTQYF
D: NA; J: TRBJ1-4; V: TRBV15; size: NA; DNA: TGTGCCACGCGACTTACTAATGAAAAACTGTTTTTT; CDR3: CATRLTNEKLFF
D: TRBD2; J: TRBJ2-7; V: TRBV11-2; size: NA; DNA: TGTGCCAGCAGCTTAGACGGTTCCGGGAGGGGCGACGAGCAGTACTTC; CDR3: CASSLDGSGRGDEQYF
D: TRBD2; J: TRBJ2-3; V: TRBV9; size: NA; DNA: TGTGCCAGCAGCCCTTGGACTAGCGGGAGTAAGGCGCAGTATTTT; CDR3: CASSPWTSGSKAQYF
D: TRBD1; J: TRBJ2-7; V: TRBV9; size: NA; DNA: TGTGCCAGCAGCGAAGGGACAGGGGGCGTGTACGAGCAGTACTTC; CDR3: CASSEGTGGVYEQYF
D: NA; J: TRBJ2-1; V: TRBV28; size: many; DNA: TGTGCCAGCAGTCTTTACAATGAGCAGTTCTTC; CDR3: CASSLYNEQFF